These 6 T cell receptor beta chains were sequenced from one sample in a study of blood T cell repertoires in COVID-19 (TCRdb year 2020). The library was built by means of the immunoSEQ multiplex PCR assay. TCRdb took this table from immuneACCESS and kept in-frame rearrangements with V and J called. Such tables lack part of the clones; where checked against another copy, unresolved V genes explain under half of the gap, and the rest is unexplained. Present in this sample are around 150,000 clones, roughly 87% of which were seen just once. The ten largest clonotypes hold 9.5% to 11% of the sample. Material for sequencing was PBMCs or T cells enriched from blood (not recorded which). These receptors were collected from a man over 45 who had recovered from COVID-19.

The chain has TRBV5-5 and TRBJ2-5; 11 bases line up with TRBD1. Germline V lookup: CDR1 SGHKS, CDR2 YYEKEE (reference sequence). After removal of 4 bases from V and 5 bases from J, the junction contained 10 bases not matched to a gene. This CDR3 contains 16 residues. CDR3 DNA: TGTGCCAGCAGCCTAACTTGGACAGGGGGCCGGGAGACCCAGTACTTC. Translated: CASSLTWTGGRETQYF.

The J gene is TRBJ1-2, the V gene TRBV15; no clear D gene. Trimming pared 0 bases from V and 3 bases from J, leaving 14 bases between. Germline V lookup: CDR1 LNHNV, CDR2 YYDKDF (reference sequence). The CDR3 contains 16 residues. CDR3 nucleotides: TGTGCCACCAGCAGAGATGATCGGGGTAATGACTATGGCTACACCTTC. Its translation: CATSRDDRGNDYGYTF.

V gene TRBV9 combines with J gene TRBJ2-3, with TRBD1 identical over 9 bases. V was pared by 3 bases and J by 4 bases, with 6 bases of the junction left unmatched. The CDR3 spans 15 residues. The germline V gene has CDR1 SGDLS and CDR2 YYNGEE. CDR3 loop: CASSAGQGGADTQYF. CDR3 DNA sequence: TGTGCCAGCAGCGCGGGACAGGGAGGAGCAGATACGCAGTATTTT.

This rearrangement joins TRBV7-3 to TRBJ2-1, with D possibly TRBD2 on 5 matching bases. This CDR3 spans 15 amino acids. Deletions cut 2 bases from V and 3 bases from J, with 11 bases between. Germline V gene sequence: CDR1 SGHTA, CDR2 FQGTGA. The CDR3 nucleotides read TGTGCCAGCAGCTTAGGAGGACCAAGCTACAATGAGCAGTTCTTC. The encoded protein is CASSLGGPSYNEQFF.

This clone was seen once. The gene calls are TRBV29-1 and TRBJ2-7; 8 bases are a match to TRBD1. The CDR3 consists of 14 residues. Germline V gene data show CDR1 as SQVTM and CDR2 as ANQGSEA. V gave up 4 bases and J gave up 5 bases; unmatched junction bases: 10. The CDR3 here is CSVGGLRGPNEQYF. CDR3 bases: TGCAGCGTTGGGGGACTCAGGGGGCCAAACGAGCAGTACTTC.

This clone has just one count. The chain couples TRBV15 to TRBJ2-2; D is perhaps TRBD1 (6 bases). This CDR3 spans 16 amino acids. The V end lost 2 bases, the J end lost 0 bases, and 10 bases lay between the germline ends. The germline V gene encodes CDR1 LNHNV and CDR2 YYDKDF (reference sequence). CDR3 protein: CATSRPRDTNTGELFF. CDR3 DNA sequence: TGTGCCACCAGCAGACCCCGGGACACGAACACCGGGGAGCTGTTTTTT.